The 15 T cell receptor beta chains listed next were all sequenced from one sample in a study of CD8+CD57+ T cells in acquired aplastic anemia. Patients selected for sequencing had displayed CD8+CD57+ cell expansion by flow cytometry. Genomic DNA, the template, was used for profiling of the TCR beta VDJ and CDR3. Each CDR3 protein gets one entry after TCRdb re-called the reads with MiXCR. Counted here are roughly 280,000 distinct CDR3 sequences, around three fifths occurring once; the ten biggest clones make up 1% to 1.5%. Sample: sorted CD4+, CD8+, or CD8+CD57+ T cells (not recorded which) from PBMCs. The receptors derive from a human donor with aplastic anemia.

The chain links TRBV19 to TRBJ1-1; the D gene is possibly TRBD1 (6 bases). Trimming cost V 4 bases and J 5 bases, with 14 bases left between them. Germline assignment: CDR1 LNHDA and CDR2 SQIVND (reference sequence). This CDR3 has 14 amino acids. CDR3 bases: TGTGCCAGTAGTACTGTAACAGGGTTTACTGAAGCTTTCTTT. Residues: CASSTVTGFTEAFF.

This chain links TRBV7-9 with TRBJ2-7; 8 bases match TRBD2. This CDR3 has 15 residues. Looked up from germline, CDR1 is SEHNR and CDR2 is FQNEAQ (reference sequence). V trimming: 6 bases; J trimming: 3 bases; junction bases outside the gene matches: 10. CDR3 DNA sequence: TGTGCCAGCAGTACCTCCGGGCGGGAGGACTACGAGCAGTACTTC. It encodes CASSTSGREDYEQYF.

CDR3 sequence: CSARPQGEMMRGYTF. CDR3 DNA sequence: TGCAGTGCTAGGCCACAGGGGGAGATGATGCGAGGCTACACCTTC. V gene TRBV20-1 combines with J gene TRBJ1-2; 8 positions match TRBD1. Germline V CDR1 and CDR2: DFQATT, SNEGSKA (reference sequence). This CDR3 comprises 15 residues. With 3 bases clipped from V and 8 bases from J, the junction kept 14 bases outside the gene matches.

For this clonotype: An end of the junction differs from the germline gene, which may be a read error. The V gene is TRBV25-1, the J gene TRBJ2-2, with D possibly TRBD2 on 5 matching bases. The CDR3 totals 15 residues. CDR1 and CDR2 (germline): MGHDK, SYGVNS. This chain's CDR3 is CASSELKASTGELIF. The DNA for the CDR3 is TGTGCCAGCAGTGAATTAAAGGCCAGCACCGGGGAGCTGATTTTT.

This clonotype appeared many times. This sequence joins TRBV12-3 or TRBV12-4 and TRBJ2-7, with 7 bases that match TRBD2. The CDR3 has 15 residues. V trimming: 7 bases; J trimming: 4 bases; junction bases outside the gene matches: 13. The CDR3 DNA follows: TGTGCCAGCACCCAATACCCGGGGGAGGGGTACGAGCAGTACTTC. Amino acid sequence: CASTQYPGEGYEQYF.

This clonotype showed up many times. The chain is built from TRBV5-1 and TRBJ2-5; D is ambiguous. Per the germline V gene, CDR1 is SGHRS and CDR2 is YFSETQ. This CDR3 comprises 15 residues. Trimming removed 2 bases at V and 5 bases at J, with 16 bases between. The DNA for the CDR3 is TGCGCCAGCAGCTTAATACAGCCGATGGACGAGACCCAGTACTTC. Translated, it gives CASSLIQPMDETQYF.

The chain carries TRBV7-8 and TRBJ2-7; D ambiguous. Looked up from germline, CDR1 is SGHVS and CDR2 is FQNEAQ. The V end lost 5 bases, the J end lost 2 bases, and 13 bases lay between the germline ends. The CDR3 is made up of 14 amino acids. The DNA of the CDR3 is TGTGCCAGCAGCCGGAGTTCAGCAGCCTACGAGCAGTACTTC. This encodes CASSRSSAAYEQYF.

The rearrangement uses TRBV29-1 and TRBJ2-2; D may be TRBD2 (6 bases). Germline V gene lookup returns CDR1 SQVTM and CDR2 ANQGSEA. This CDR3 comprises 13 residues. Trimming left V 6 bases short and J 6 bases short, with 14 bases between. CDR3 nucleotide sequence: TGCAGCGTCCAAGGGTGGGGGGCCGGGGAGCTGTTTTTT. It encodes CSVQGWGAGELFF.

This clonotype has a handful of counts. The chain carries TRBV25-1 and TRBJ1-1; D remains unclear. The V gene lost 1 base and the J gene lost 4 bases, with 10 bases spanning the gap. This CDR3 is built from 14 residues. Germline CDR1 and CDR2: MGHDK and SYGVNS. CDR3 nucleotide sequence: TGTGCCAGCAGTGAATCCTCATGGGTCACTGAAGCTTTCTTT. The encoded protein is CASSESSWVTEAFF.

In this sample, this clonotype turned up many times. The V gene is TRBV19, the J gene TRBJ1-4; no definite D call. The CDR3 totals 14 residues. Germline V gene sequence: CDR1 LNHDA, CDR2 SQIVND (reference sequence). V lost 4 bases and J 8 bases, leaving 14 bases between the germline ends. The CDR3 is CASSTQPRIEKLFF. CDR3 coding DNA: TGTGCCAGTAGTACCCAGCCCCGAATCGAAAAACTGTTTTTT. The full variable domain, with the rest looked up from reference TRBV19 and TRBJ1-4, is DGGITQSPKYLFRKEGQNVTLSCEQNLNHDAMYWYRQDPGQGLRLIYYSQIVNDFQKGDIAEGYSVSREKKESFPLTVTSAQKNPTAFYLCASSTQPRIEKLFFGSGTQLSVL.

The chain uses TRBV5-1 and TRBJ2-3; 9 nucleotides align to TRBD2. The V gene's germline CDR1 is SGHRS and CDR2 YFSETQ. There are 17 residues in the CDR3. The trim removed 5 bases at V and 2 bases at J, leaving 12 bases unmatched. The CDR3 sequence: CASRLEGGGRVTDTQYF. DNA for the CDR3: TGCGCCAGCAGACTGGAAGGGGGCGGGAGGGTCACAGATACGCAGTATTTT.

This clonotype has just one count. The chain recombines TRBV5-1 with TRBJ2-7; 7 bases align to TRBD1. Germline V gene sequence: CDR1 SGHRS, CDR2 YFSETQ. V lost 3 bases and J lost 6; bases outside the gene matches: 9. The CDR3 totals 14 residues. The CDR3 DNA follows: TGCGCCAGCAGCTCGGGACAGACAACTCGCGAGCAGTACTTC. It codes for CASSSGQTTREQYF.

This clonotype was seen just once. V and J are TRBV10-3 and TRBJ2-3, with D unclear. V lost 5 bases, J lost 2 bases, and 14 bases lay in between. The CDR3 is made up of 15 amino acids. Germline V CDR1 and CDR2: ENHRY, SYGVKD. CDR3 protein: CAISPGRLDTDTQYF. CDR3 bases: TGTGCCATCAGTCCGGGTAGGCTCGACACAGATACGCAGTATTTT.

In the case of this clonotype: The junction differs from germline at one of its ends, possibly a read error. The chain links TRBV7-2 to TRBJ2-3, with a possible D match to TRBD2 (5 bases). Looked up from germline, CDR1 is SGHTA and CDR2 is FQGNSA. This CDR3 region has 12 residues. The CDR3 loop is CASSFSADAQYF. CDR3 coding DNA: TGTGCCAGCAGCTTTAGCGCAGATGCGCAGTATTTT.

V and J are TRBV20-1 and TRBJ2-1, with TRBD2 as a possible D gene (5 bases). With 5 bases removed from V and 4 bases from J, the gap between germline ends came to 18 bases. Germline CDR1 DFQATT, CDR2 SNEGSKA (reference sequence). The CDR3 covers 15 residues. Here the CDR3 DNA reads TGCAGTGCTCCTACAGAGGGCCTACTATACAATGAGCAGTTCTTC. Its protein is CSAPTEGLLYNEQFF.